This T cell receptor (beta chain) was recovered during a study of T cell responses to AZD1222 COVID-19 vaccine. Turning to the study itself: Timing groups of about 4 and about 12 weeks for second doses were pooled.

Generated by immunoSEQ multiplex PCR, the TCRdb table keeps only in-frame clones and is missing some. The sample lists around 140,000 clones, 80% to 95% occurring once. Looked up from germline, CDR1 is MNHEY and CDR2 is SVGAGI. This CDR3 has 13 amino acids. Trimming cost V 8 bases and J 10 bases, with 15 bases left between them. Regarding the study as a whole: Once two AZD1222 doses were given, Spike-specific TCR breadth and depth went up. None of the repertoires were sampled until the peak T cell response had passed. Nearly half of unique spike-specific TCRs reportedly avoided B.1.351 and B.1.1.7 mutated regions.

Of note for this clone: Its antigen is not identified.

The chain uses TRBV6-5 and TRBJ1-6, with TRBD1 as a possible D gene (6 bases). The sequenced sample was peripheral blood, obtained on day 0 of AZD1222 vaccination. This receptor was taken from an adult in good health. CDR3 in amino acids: CASRGQGSSPLHF. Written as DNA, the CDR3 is TGTGCCAGCCGGGGGCAGGGAAGCTCACCCCTCCACTTT.